Each of the 30 T cell receptor beta chains below was sequenced from the same sample in a study of shared clonotypes between healthy human individuals. Clones were sequenced by immunoSEQ multiplex PCR, and TCRdb holds only the in-frame ones, with some missing. This table holds 2 million to 2.5 million clones, just under 95% found once. The sequencing input was naive CD4+ T cells from PBMCs. This sample's subset: CD45RA+ positively selected. The receptors come from a man younger than 35 in good health. Some clones in this sample may be carry-over from other donors' samples.

With regard to this clone: Other DNA sequences in this specimen translate into the identical CDR3. V is TRBV28 and J is TRBJ1-5; a possible D gene is TRBD1 (5 bases). Germline V lookup: CDR1 MDHEN, CDR2 SYDVKM. The CDR3 has 15 amino acids. V lost 4 bases and J lost 2, with 12 bases in between. As DNA, the CDR3 is TGTGCCAGCAGTTCGGAGGGGCTGGGCAATCAGCCCCAGCATTTT. Its protein is CASSSEGLGNQPQHF.

This clone came up once. V gene TRBV11-2 combines with J gene TRBJ2-1; D not certain. Germline V gene lookup returns CDR1 SGHAT and CDR2 FQNNGV. The length of the CDR3 is 17 residues. Between the trimmed V and J ends, which lost 0 bases and 0 bases, there was a span of 12 bases. In DNA form, the CDR3 reads TGTGCCAGCAGCTTAGAGGCCTTCCGAAGCTCCTACAATGAGCAGTTCTTC. Translated, it gives CASSLEAFRSSYNEQFF.

The gene calls are TRBV6-1 and TRBJ1-5, with 7 bases matching TRBD1. J was trimmed by 5 bases and V by 8 bases; bases with no gene match: 9. The V gene's germline CDR1 is MNHNS and CDR2 SASEGT. CDR3 length: 14 amino acids. The DNA of the CDR3 is TGTGCCAGCTCCCAACAGGGGCTTTATCAGCCCCAGCATTTT. It translates to CASSQQGLYQPQHF.

V is TRBV7-6 and J is TRBJ2-5; 9 bases are shared with TRBD2. The V gene's germline CDR1 is SGHVS and CDR2 FNYEAQ. This CDR3 contains 18 residues. V lost 1 base, J lost 4 bases, and 13 bases stayed unmatched. The CDR3, as DNA: TGTGCCAGCAGCTTAGGTGGGCCGACTAGCGGAGTAGGAGAGACCCAGTACTTC. This gives the protein CASSLGGPTSGVGETQYF.

Only one count was recorded for this clone. This sequence joins TRBV7-9 and TRBJ1-1; D is ambiguous. Germline lookup yields CDR1 SEHNR and CDR2 FQNEAQ (reference sequence). V lost 3 bases and J lost 1, with 24 bases in between. The CDR3 is 19 residues long. The CDR3 DNA follows: TGTGCCAGCAGCTTGGTCCCCGGCCGTAGCGTACCGCCGAACACTGAAGCTTTCTTT. It codes for CASSLVPGRSVPPNTEAFF.

In the case of this clone: The same CDR3 arises from other DNA sequences in this sample as well. This rearrangement joins TRBV19 to TRBJ2-1, with D perhaps TRBD1 (7 bases). The CDR3 covers 15 residues. V was pared by 4 bases and J by 1 base, with 11 bases between. Germline V CDR1 and CDR2: LNHDA, SQIVND (reference sequence). Here the CDR3 reads CASSTRGVSYNEQFF. CDR3 sequence (DNA): TGTGCCAGTAGTACCAGGGGGGTTTCCTACAATGAGCAGTTCTTC.

This sequence joins TRBV2 and TRBJ1-4, with a possible D match to TRBD1 (6 bases). The CDR3 sequence is 17 residues long. The germline V and J ends were trimmed by 7 bases and 1 base, with 19 bases remaining between them. The V gene's germline CDR1 is SNHLY and CDR2 FYNNEI. CDR3 sequence: CASTGHPWEGTNEKLFF. In DNA, the CDR3 is TGTGCCAGCACGGGACATCCCTGGGAGGGAACTAATGAAAAACTGTTTTTT.

V usage is TRBV28 and J usage is TRBJ1-1; the D gene is possibly TRBD1 (5 bases). Trimming removed 5 bases from V and 6 bases from J, with 25 bases in between. CDR1 and CDR2 (germline): MDHEN, SYDVKM. This CDR3 region has 17 residues. This CDR3 reads CASSTSKTWGRESEAFF. The CDR3 DNA reads TGTGCCAGCAGTACCTCAAAAACGTGGGGCAGGGAGTCTGAAGCTTTCTTT.

The chain carries TRBV7-9 and TRBJ2-7; D is tentatively TRBD1 or TRBD2 (7 bases each). The germline V and J ends were trimmed by 4 bases and 6 bases, with 13 bases remaining between them. The CDR3 sequence is 13 residues long. Germline V gene data show CDR1 as SEHNR and CDR2 as FQNEAQ (reference sequence). This chain's CDR3 is CASSSQGGIEQYF. The CDR3 DNA is TGTGCCAGCAGCTCCCAGGGGGGGATCGAGCAGTACTTC.

The chain links TRBV5-1 to TRBJ2-2; 9 bases agree with TRBD2. V lost 3 bases and J lost 3; bases outside the gene matches: 3. The CDR3 spans 15 residues. From germline, CDR1 is SGHRS and CDR2 YFSETQ. The CDR3 nucleotides are TGCGCCAGCAGCTACGGCGGGGGGGACACCGGGGAGCTGTTTTTT. As protein: CASSYGGGDTGELFF. The whole variable domain, remainder taken from reference TRBV5-1 and TRBJ2-2, is KAGVTQTPRYLIKTRGQQVTLSCSPISGHRSVSWYQQTPGQGLQFLFEYFSETQRNKGNFPGRFSGRQFSNSRSEMNVSTLELGDSALYLCASSYGGGDTGELFFGEGSRLTVL.

In regard to this clone: Other nucleotide sequences from this sample produce the same CDR3. The chain employs TRBV30 and TRBJ1-5; D call uncertain. V shed 2 bases and J shed 0 bases, with 5 bases lying between them. The germline V gene encodes CDR1 GTSNPN and CDR2 SVGIG (reference sequence). The CDR3 sequence is 13 residues long. CDR3: CAWSPNSNQPQHF. The DNA of the CDR3 is TGTGCCTGGAGTCCTAATAGCAATCAGCCCCAGCATTTT.

This chain joins TRBV4-1 and TRBJ1-1, with D possibly matching TRBD1 (6 bases). CDR1 and CDR2 (germline): MGHRA, YSYEKL. The CDR3 extends over 14 amino acids. V was trimmed by 1 base and J by 1 base, leaving 7 bases between them. CDR3 in amino acids: CASSQGQANTEAFF. The DNA for the CDR3 is TGCGCCAGCAGCCAAGGACAGGCGAACACTGAAGCTTTCTTT.

This clone was seen a handful of times. V is TRBV28 and J is TRBJ1-1; D is undetermined. Germline CDR1 is MDHEN and CDR2 is SYDVKM. The CDR3 runs 11 residues. V lost 8 bases and J lost 3, with 7 bases in between. In nucleotides, the CDR3 is TGTGCCAGCTACGGTTACACTGAAGCTTTCTTT. It codes for CASYGYTEAFF.

This sequence joins TRBV5-1 and TRBJ1-1; no reliable D call. There are 13 residues in the CDR3. CDR1 and CDR2 from the germline V gene are SGHRS and YFSETQ. V lost 2 bases and J lost 11, with 16 bases in between. Here the CDR3 reads CASSLTSRSSAFF. CDR3 bases: TGCGCCAGCAGCTTAACGTCCAGGAGTAGTGCTTTCTTT.

For the CDR3, the DNA is TGTGCCATCAGTGACCAGAGGGGCGGGGACGAGCAGTACTTC. Its protein product is CAISDQRGGDEQYF. This chain links TRBV10-3 with TRBJ2-7; weak D call: TRBD2 (6 bases). The CDR3 is made up of 14 amino acids. The germline gives CDR1 ENHRY, CDR2 SYGVKD. The ends were cut back, 3 bases at V and 5 bases at J, with 14 bases in the middle.

The V gene is TRBV10-1, the J gene TRBJ2-1; D not certain. Germline CDR1 and CDR2: WNHNN and SYGVQD (reference sequence). V lost 3 bases and J lost 7, with 4 bases in between. CDR3 length: 11 amino acids. The CDR3, as DNA: TGCGCCAGCAGTGACCGAAATGAGCAGTTCTTC. Residues: CASSDRNEQFF.

V is TRBV21-1 and J is TRBJ2-7; the table gives TRBD1 as D, unverified against the DNA. TRBV21-1 constitutes a pseudogene. There are 16 residues in the CDR3. As DNA, the CDR3 is TGTGCCAGCAGCAAACCCAGACAGGGAAGCTCCTACGAGCAGTACTTC. This gives the protein CASSKPRQGSSYEQYF.

The gene calls are TRBV5-4 and TRBJ2-3; TRBD2 matches 9 bases. There are 14 residues in the CDR3. Germline values: CDR1 SGHNT, CDR2 YYREEE (reference sequence). V gave up 10 bases and J gave up 5 bases; unmatched junction bases: 11. The chain's CDR3 is CAAWAAGGGDTQYF. Here the CDR3 DNA reads TGTGCCGCCTGGGCAGCGGGAGGAGGAGATACGCAGTATTTT.

This chain links TRBV13 with TRBJ2-7, with D possibly being TRBD1 or TRBD2 (7 bases each). Germline V gene data show CDR1 as PRHDT and CDR2 as FYEKMQ (reference sequence). The CDR3 contains 15 residues. Trimming cost V 5 bases and J 3 bases, with 17 bases left between them. For the CDR3, the DNA is TGTGCCAGCAGCGAAACAGGGGAGGGGATCTACGAGCAGTACTTC. It translates to CASSETGEGIYEQYF.

The chain uses TRBV7-8 and TRBJ2-5; possible D gene TRBD1, 6 bases. Germline V gene lookup returns CDR1 SGHVS and CDR2 FQNEAQ. V was trimmed by 7 bases and J by 7 bases, leaving 16 bases between them. The CDR3 is 13 amino acids. The CDR3 region is CASKRDTEGTQYF. CDR3 nucleotide sequence: TGTGCCAGCAAACGGGACACAGAGGGGACCCAGTACTTC. Full variable domain (missing parts from reference TRBV7-8 and TRBJ2-5): GAGVSQSPRYKVAKRGQDVALRCDPISGHVSLFWYQQALGQGPEFLTYFQNEAQLDKSGLPSDRFFAERPEGSVSTLKIQRTQQEDSAVYLCASKRDTEGTQYFGPGTRLLVL.

This rearrangement joins TRBV30 to TRBJ2-7; perhaps D is TRBD1 or TRBD2 (5 bases each). The length of the CDR3 is 12 residues. From germline, CDR1 is GTSNPN and CDR2 SVGIG (reference sequence). V lost 2 bases and J lost 6, with 11 bases in between. CDR3 sequence reads: CAWSSDGGEQYF. The CDR3 nucleotides read TGTGCCTGGAGTTCGGATGGGGGCGAGCAGTACTTC.

This chain links TRBV6-1 with TRBJ1-4; no firm D call. CDR1 is MNHNS, CDR2 SASEGT, per germline. The CDR3 contains 17 residues. Trimming shortened V by 2 bases and J by 1 base, and 14 bases separated the two germline ends. The CDR3 is CASSERPFRLTNEKLFF. The CDR3 DNA sequence: TGTGCCAGCAGTGAACGACCTTTCAGGTTAACTAATGAAAAACTGTTTTTT.

The chain employs TRBV18 and TRBJ2-1, with D hard to call. Germline values: CDR1 KGHSH, CDR2 LQKENI. This CDR3 region has 15 residues. With 3 bases removed from V and 0 bases from J, the gap between germline ends came to 9 bases. CDR3 DNA: TGTGCCAGCTCACCGGACGGTATCTCCTACAATGAGCAGTTCTTC. Amino acid sequence: CASSPDGISYNEQFF.

This chain uses TRBV14 with TRBJ1-1, with D possibly being TRBD1 (6 bases). Germline values: CDR1 SGHDN, CDR2 FVKESK. The CDR3 is 16 amino acids. V was shortened by 4 bases and J by 4 bases, with 19 bases between the two germline ends. The CDR3 DNA is TGTGCCAGCAGCCGGAGCAGGGGCGCGTCGGTCACTGAAGCTTTCTTT. Translated: CASSRSRGASVTEAFF.

V and J are TRBV10-3 and TRBJ2-5; D uncertain. The germline V gene encodes CDR1 ENHRY and CDR2 SYGVKD. V lost 11 bases and J 4 bases, leaving 2 bases between the germline ends. The CDR3 contains 8 residues. CDR3 nucleotides: TGTGCCGCAGAGACCCAGTACTTC. Amino acid sequence: CAAETQYF.

This sequence joins TRBV28 and TRBJ1-2; 7 bases fit TRBD1. The CDR3 consists of 15 residues. From germline, CDR1 is MDHEN and CDR2 SYDVKM. With 6 bases clipped from V and 4 bases from J, the junction kept 11 bases outside the gene matches. CDR3 residues: CASRQQGRVPYGYTF. CDR3 sequence (DNA): TGTGCCAGCAGACAACAGGGGAGGGTACCCTATGGCTACACCTTC.

The chain joins TRBV4-2 to TRBJ2-3; D possibly corresponds to TRBD2 (5 bases). V lost 1 base to trimming and J lost 6 bases, with 23 bases between them. The CDR3 contains 18 residues. The V gene's germline CDR1 is LGHNA and CDR2 YNFKEQ. The CDR3 spells CASSQGVTGGGASDTQYF. The DNA for the CDR3 is TGTGCCAGCAGCCAAGGGGTGACGGGTGGAGGCGCATCGGATACGCAGTATTTT.

The gene calls are TRBV4-1 and TRBJ2-1, with TRBD1 matching over 9 bases. The CDR3 totals 16 residues. Germline CDR1 reads MGHRA; CDR2 reads YSYEKL. V trimming: 4 bases; J trimming: 2 bases; junction bases outside the gene matches: 6. In DNA form, the CDR3 reads TGCGCCAGCAGCCCACAGGGACAGGGCACCTACAATGAGCAGTTCTTC. This sequence encodes CASSPQGQGTYNEQFF.

This clone was seen only once. This chain uses TRBV28 with TRBJ1-5, with a possible D match to TRBD1 (5 bases). Between the trimmed V and J ends, which lost 5 bases and 0 bases, there was a span of 17 bases. CDR3 size: 17 residues. Germline V gene data show CDR1 as MDHEN and CDR2 as SYDVKM. The CDR3 sequence is CASSPAGTQYSNQPQHF. Here the CDR3 DNA reads TGTGCCAGCAGTCCCGCGGGGACCCAATATAGCAATCAGCCCCAGCATTTT. Variable domain in full (rest from reference TRBV28 and TRBJ1-5): DVKVTQSSRYLVKRTGEKVFLECVQDMDHENMFWYRQDPGLGLRLIYFSYDVKMKEKGDIPEGYSVSREKKERFSLILESASTNQTSMYLCASSPAGTQYSNQPQHFGDGTRLSIL.

About this clone: At the DNA level, this CDR3 is encoded by other sequences in the same sample as well. The genes are TRBV6-6 and TRBJ1-1; 9 bases match TRBD1. J gave up 2 bases and V 2 bases, and 3 bases lay outside the gene matches. The CDR3 totals 15 residues. The germline V gene has CDR1 MNHNY and CDR2 SVGAGI (reference sequence). In DNA, the CDR3 is TGTGCCAGCAGTTACCGGGACAGGGTAAACACTGAAGCTTTCTTT. The encoded protein is CASSYRDRVNTEAFF.